This is a list of T cell receptor beta chains from one sample in a study of regulatory T cells in long-lasting Graves disease. TCRdb reprocessed the multiplex PCR reads with MiXCR, giving one entry per CDR3 protein. Of around 240,000 distinct CDR3 sequences listed, about 18% are singletons. In addition, the sample was reused for a study of T cells in Graves' hyperthyroidism and ophthalmopathy.

The starting material was peripheral blood mononuclear cells (PBMCs), obtained at new diagnosis, from a patient treated with antithyroid drugs. All receptors derive from a woman in her thirties with Graves disease. Each CDR3 is given with its conserved first and last residue. D genes are given only for firm matches. Clone size is not always given. Where it is, it says once, few, many or a class for expanded clones.

V,J,D,size,length,CDR3,DNA
TRBV2,TRBJ2-7,TRBD1,many,12,CAGQGSSYEQYF,TGTGCCGGACAGGGAAGCTCCTACGAGCAGTACTTC
TRBV11-2,TRBJ2-7,TRBD2,.,17,CASSRSLTSGGTYEQYF,TGTGCCAGCAGCCGCTCACTCACTAGCGGGGGAACCTACGAGCAGTACTTC
TRBV18,TRBJ2-7,TRBD1,.,14,CASSPGDRGAEQYF,TGTGCCAGCTCACCGGGGGACAGGGGGGCCGAGCAGTACTTC
TRBV12-5,TRBJ1-5,.,many,15,CASGLVQGINQPQHF,TGTGCTAGTGGTTTGGTACAGGGTATCAATCAGCCCCAGCATTTT
TRBV27,TRBJ1-2,.,many,15,CASSPAGLINYGYTF,TGTGCCAGCAGTCCCGCCGGGCTAATTAACTATGGCTACACCTTC
TRBV6-2/TRBV6-3,TRBJ1-5,TRBD1,.,16,CASSRTGTGGNQPQHF,TGTGCCAGCAGCCGTACCGGGACAGGGGGCAATCAGCCCCAGCATTTT
TRBV6-2/TRBV6-3,TRBJ2-5,.,many,16,CASSEGWSGRGETQYF,TGTGCCAGCAGTGAAGGATGGTCGGGCAGGGGAGAGACCCAGTACTTC
TRBV11-2,TRBJ1-1,.,many,13,CASSITPNTEAFF,TGTGCCAGCAGCATAACCCCGAACACTGAAGCTTTCTTT
TRBV6-1,TRBJ1-4,TRBD1,many,16,CASNVDRGRVNEKLFF,TGTGCCAGCAATGTGGACAGGGGCCGCGTTAATGAAAAACTGTTTTTT
TRBV3-1,TRBJ1-2,TRBD1,many,13,CASSQWTGDGYTF,TGTGCCAGCAGCCAATGGACAGGCGATGGCTACACCTTC
TRBV7-8,TRBJ2-3,.,many,12,CASSSNSDTQYF,TGTGCCAGCAGCTCGAACTCCGATACGCAGTATTTT
TRBV4-1,TRBJ1-2,.,many,13,CASSHGQNYGYTF,TGCGCCAGCAGCCACGGACAGAACTATGGCTACACCTTC
TRBV18,TRBJ1-1,.,many,15,CASSPAENLNTEAFF,TGTGCCAGCTCACCAGCAGAAAATTTGAACACTGAAGCTTTCTTT
TRBV9,TRBJ1-6,.,many,17,CASSVATGGANNSPLHF,TGTGCCAGCAGCGTAGCTACGGGAGGGGCTAATAATTCACCCCTCCACTTT
TRBV2,TRBJ2-5,TRBD2,.,15,CASSEWTSGQETQYF,TGTGCCAGCAGTGAATGGACTAGCGGCCAAGAGACCCAGTACTTC
TRBV7-2,TRBJ2-1,.,few,12,CASSPPGGEQFF,TGTGCCAGCAGCCCCCCTGGGGGTGAGCAGTTCTTC
TRBV5-6,TRBJ2-7,TRBD1,few,12,CASGRDSYEQYF,TGTGCCAGCGGCCGGGACAGCTACGAGCAGTACTTC
TRBV5-6,TRBJ1-6,TRBD1,many,16,CASSSTGTGVNSPLHF,TGTGCCAGCAGCTCTACCGGGACAGGCGTTAATTCACCCCTCCACTTT
TRBV7-9,TRBJ2-1,TRBD1,many,17,CASSPLLDRGRHNEQFF,TGTGCCAGCAGCCCGTTACTGGACAGGGGACGACACAATGAGCAGTTCTTC
TRBV6-1,TRBJ2-2,.,.,16,CASSARLWGNTGELFF,TGTGCCAGCAGTGCCCGGCTGTGGGGCAACACCGGGGAGCTGTTTTTT
TRBV7-2,TRBJ2-2,.,many,16,CASSSSRGSNTGELFF,TGTGCCAGCAGCTCTTCTCGGGGGTCGAACACCGGGGAGCTGTTTTTT
TRBV18,TRBJ1-2,.,many,14,CASSPDGWLQGYTF,TGTGCCAGCTCGCCGGATGGATGGTTGCAAGGCTACACCTTC
TRBV28,TRBJ1-5,.,.,14,CASSFSGLNQPQHF,TGTGCCAGCAGCTTTTCGGGGCTTAATCAGCCCCAGCATTTT
TRBV11-2,TRBJ1-5,.,many,15,CASSLDLRGDQPQHF,TGTGCCAGCAGCTTAGATCTGAGGGGGGATCAGCCCCAGCATTTT
TRBV12-3/TRBV12-4,TRBJ2-3,TRBD2,many,13,CASSQGLADTQYF,TGTGCCAGCAGCCAGGGACTAGCAGATACGCAGTATTTT
TRBV12-3/TRBV12-4,TRBJ1-1,.,many,13,CASSTGTYTEAFF,TGTGCCAGCAGTACGGGGACTTACACTGAAGCTTTCTTT
TRBV7-9,TRBJ2-1,.,many,15,CASSFRGEGYNEQFF,TGTGCCAGCAGCTTCAGGGGGGAGGGTTACAATGAGCAGTTCTTC
TRBV4-1,TRBJ1-1,.,few,18,CASSQFNPGAFFNSEAFF,TGCGCCAGCAGCCAATTCAACCCGGGGGCTTTTTTTAATAGTGAAGCTTTCTTT
TRBV28,TRBJ2-7,TRBD1,many,14,CASSLPGQTYEQYF,TGTGCCAGCAGTTTGCCGGGACAGACCTACGAGCAGTACTTC
TRBV7-9,TRBJ1-4,TRBD1,many,14,CASSPARDSEKLFF,TGTGCCAGCAGCCCAGCTCGGGACAGCGAAAAACTGTTTTTT
TRBV6-2/TRBV6-3,TRBJ2-1,.,.,16,CASSRGVGPGYNEQFF,TGTGCCAGCAGTAGGGGGGTAGGACCTGGGTACAATGAGCAGTTCTTC
TRBV2,TRBJ2-5,.,once,14,CASRQTRDQETQYF,TGTGCCAGCCGACAGACGAGGGATCAAGAGACCCAGTACTTC
TRBV6-2/TRBV6-3,TRBJ2-7,.,few,16,CASGYSGTGYTYEQYF,TGTGCCAGCGGTTACTCGGGGACGGGGTACACCTACGAGCAGTACTTC
TRBV11-2,TRBJ2-3,.,.,17,CASSLETGGAGTDTQYF,TGTGCCAGCAGCTTAGAAACAGGGGGGGCAGGCACAGATACGCAGTATTTT
TRBV18,TRBJ1-3,.,few,14,CASSDRSTGNTIYF,TGTGCCAGCTCAGATCGGTCAACCGGAAACACCATATATTTT
TRBV28,TRBJ2-7,.,many,12,CASSLLTGEQYF,TGTGCCAGCAGTTTATTAACGGGGGAGCAGTACTTC
TRBV6-1,TRBJ1-5,.,many,13,CATTGNSNQPQHF,TGTGCCACTACCGGGAATAGCAATCAGCCCCAGCATTTT
TRBV6-5,TRBJ2-5,.,many,16,CASSYSPPTRQETQYF,TGTGCCAGCAGTTACTCACCCCCCACGAGACAAGAGACCCAGTACTTC
TRBV2,TRBJ1-5,.,many,13,CASDLQFHQPQHF,TGTGCCAGCGATTTACAGTTTCATCAGCCCCAGCATTTT
TRBV20-1,TRBJ2-3,TRBD2,.,14,CSAVRTSGADTQYF,TGCAGTGCGGTTAGGACTAGCGGGGCAGATACGCAGTATTTT
TRBV6-1,TRBJ2-7,.,many,13,CASKRTQEERQYF,TGTGCCAGCAAAAGGACCCAGGAGGAGCGACAGTACTTC
TRBV14,TRBJ2-5,.,.,16,CASSHTRLLSQETQYF,TGTGCCAGCAGCCATACCCGATTATTATCCCAAGAGACCCAGTACTTC
TRBV20-1,TRBJ2-3,TRBD1,.,14,CSVGGQGYADTQYF,TGCAGTGTTGGGGGACAGGGGTATGCAGATACGCAGTATTTT
TRBV4-1,TRBJ1-2,.,many,17,CASSHPFGTRANYGYTF,TGCGCCAGCAGCCACCCCTTCGGGACACGAGCTAACTATGGCTACACCTTC
TRBV29-1,TRBJ1-2,.,.,13,CSVGDGANYGYTF,TGCAGCGTTGGTGACGGGGCTAACTATGGCTACACCTTC
TRBV29-1,TRBJ1-4,.,few,10,CSAGDEKLFF,TGCAGCGCTGGGGATGAAAAACTGTTTTTT
TRBV12-3/TRBV12-4,TRBJ1-5,.,many,15,CASSLELGSNQPQHF,TGTGCCAGCAGTTTAGAATTGGGTAGCAATCAGCCCCAGCATTTT
TRBV5-1,TRBJ2-7,.,many,15,CASSERPDLGDEQYF,TGCGCCAGCAGCGAAAGACCGGACCTAGGGGACGAGCAGTACTTC
TRBV9,TRBJ1-1,.,many,15,CASSPLMEDEGEAFF,TGTGCCAGCAGCCCCCTGATGGAGGACGAAGGTGAAGCTTTCTTT